The rows below give T cell receptor beta chains drawn from one sample of a study of cytomegalovirus exposure and HLA in healthy donors. Here immunoSEQ multiplex PCR was the method, and the copy in TCRdb shows in-frame clones only, minus some. The sample lists under 250,000 clones, about 77% occurring once. The specimen sequenced was PBMCs. These receptors were taken from a boy aged 10-17 years in good health and CMV-seronegative. CDR3s include the opening cysteine and the closing phenylalanine or tryptophan. The D gene is left open where the match is weak. Only part of the rows carry a size: once, few, many, or a class if the clone is expanded.

j_call d_call clone_size cdr3_length v_call cdr3_nt cdr3_aa
TRBJ1-5 - - 13 TRBV29-1 TGCAGCGTCAGAGGCGTCGGAAATCAGCCCCAGCATTTT CSVRGVGNQPQHF
TRBJ2-5 TRBD2 - 15 TRBV7-6 TGTGCCAGCAGCTCCAACGGACTAGAACAAGAGACCCAGTACTTC CASSSNGLEQETQYF
TRBJ2-1 TRBD1 - 14 TRBV13 TGTGCCAGCAGCCCCTGGGACAGCTACAATGAGCAGTTCTTC CASSPWDSYNEQFF
TRBJ2-2 - few 14 TRBV9 TGTGCCAGCAGCGCCTATGAGAACACCGGGGAGCTGTTTTTT CASSAYENTGELFF
TRBJ1-6 TRBD1 - 13 TRBV19 TGTGCCAGTAGGGACAGGGTGGATTCACCCCTCCACTTT CASRDRVDSPLHF
TRBJ1-4 - - 15 TRBV6-5 TGTGCCAGCGGTATGATGTGGGCCTGGAATGAAAAACTGTTTTTT CASGMMWAWNEKLFF
TRBJ2-2 - once 16 TRBV6-1 TGTGCCAGCAGTGATATATTGGGGACTGGAACCGGGGAGCTGTTTTTT CASSDILGTGTGELFF
TRBJ1-4 TRBD1 - 15 TRBV7-9 TGTGCCAGCAGCCGTCGCGGGACAGACACGGAAAAACTGTTTTTT CASSRRGTDTEKLFF
TRBJ1-2 - - 12 TRBV29-1 TGCAGCGATCATGACAGCTTCTATGGCTACACCTTC CSDHDSFYGYTF
TRBJ2-2 - - 13 TRBV7-3 TGTGCCAGCAGCTCTTCAGTCACCGGGGAGCTGTTTTTT CASSSSVTGELFF
TRBJ1-4 - - 16 TRBV30 TGTGCCTGGAGTCTGGCGGGCTCCGGAACTAATGAAAAACTGTTTTTT CAWSLAGSGTNEKLFF
TRBJ1-3 - - 16 TRBV6-1 TGTGCCAGCAGTGAAATGACAGCTTACTCTGGAAACACCATATATTTT CASSEMTAYSGNTIYF
TRBJ2-7 TRBD1 - 14 TRBV2 TGTGCCAGCAGTTCCCGACAGGGGGATAACGAGCAGTACTTC CASSSRQGDNEQYF
TRBJ2-4 - - 11 TRBV30 TGTGCCTGGACCGGGGGAGACATTCAGTACTTC CAWTGGDIQYF
TRBJ2-2 TRBD2 - 19 TRBV5-1 TGCGCCAGCAGCCCATGGTCGGGACTAGCGGGAGGGTCGTCCGGGGAGCTGTTTTTT CASSPWSGLAGGSSGELFF
TRBJ1-4 - - 15 TRBV9 TGTGCCAGCAGCGTAGGTCCAGGGGCTAATGAAAAACTGTTTTTT CASSVGPGANEKLFF
TRBJ1-1 TRBD1 - 16 TRBV27 TGTGCCAGCAGTTTAGACAGGGAAACATTTGGATGTGAAGCTTTCTTT CASSLDRETFGCEAFF
TRBJ2-5 TRBD1 - 14 TRBV5-6 TGTGCCAGCAGCAAACAGGGGGCGAGAGAGACCCAGTACTTC CASSKQGARETQYF